This T cell receptor beta chain was sequenced in a study of blood T cells in healthy people across ages. Study summary: Per every two T cells, about one barcoded beta molecule was captured by template switching.

They isolated at least 6 million PBMCs from each sample. In germline, CDR1 is DFQATT, CDR2 SNEGSKA (reference sequence). The CDR3 loop spans 15 amino acids. Then a second PCR, running about 6 to 12 cycles, was carried out with a sample-barcoded 5' primer and a J-beta primer mix. TCRdb reprocessed the 5' RACE reads via MiXCR and lists one record per CDR3 protein. This table has roughly 860,000 distinct CDR3 sequences, 60% to 80% appearing once. The TCR sequence derives from a man in his thirties or forties in good health. Input material: blood. This chain connects TRBV20-1 to TRBJ2-5, with 11 bases matching TRBD1. TRBJ2-7 explains the end of the DNA better; the J call may be wrong. CDR3 bases: TGCAGTGCTAGTTTTCAGGACAGGGGGCATGACGAGCAGTACTTC. It encodes CSASFQDRGHDEQYF.